What follows is one T cell receptor beta chain and its context. V was cut by 6 bases and J by 6 bases, with 12 bases left in between. This CDR3 comprises 13 residues. The data are from a study of blood T cell repertoires in COVID-19. Turning to the study itself: Spain, Italy and the United States supplied samples that represented acute and convalescent COVID-19. The analysed material was cDNA or gDNA that came from T cells, B-cell-depleted T cells, or PBMCs.

Per the authors' pipeline: Cell counts per sample came from amplifying reference gene primers. Clones were sequenced by immunoSEQ multiplex PCR, and TCRdb holds only the in-frame ones, with some missing. V and J calls plus clone size are reproduced from that table; the DNA served to infer D and trimming. This table holds around 69,000 clones, about 91% found once. Sequencing was performed on peripheral blood. The chain has TRBV12-3 or TRBV12-4 and TRBJ1-5; no firm D call. The receptor comes from a woman aged 45-59 years with active COVID-19. DNA for the CDR3: TGTGCCAGCAGGCCTCCCGGGGTTCAGCCCCAGCATTTT. Its translation: CASRPPGVQPQHF.